This passage covers 10 T cell receptor beta chains from one sample sequenced in a study of shared T cell receptors in the human thymus. Measured with immunoSEQ multiplex PCR; TCRdb has only the in-frame clones, and not every one. The table lists about 730,000 clones, approximately 85% of them singletons. The same sample was also studied in work on human thymus T cells.

Sequenced input: thymocytes. These receptors came from a girl in the first two years of life with a congenital heart defect.

The gene calls are TRBV28 and TRBJ2-7; 7 bases match TRBD1. Unmatched junction bases numbered 3, after V lost 4 bases and J lost 3 bases. The CDR3 is 13 residues long. Germline values: CDR1 MDHEN, CDR2 SYDVKM. The CDR3 nucleotides are TGTGCCAGCAGTTCAGGGGACAGCTACGAGCAGTACTTC. Encoded protein: CASSSGDSYEQYF.

V is TRBV20-1 and J is TRBJ2-1, with a tentative D call TRBD1 (5 bases). Trimming stripped 5 bases from V and 6 bases from J, with 8 bases between. This CDR3 region has 11 residues. The germline gives CDR1 DFQATT, CDR2 SNEGSKA (reference sequence). This chain's CDR3 is CSADDSNEQFF. CDR3 in DNA: TGCAGTGCTGACGACAGCAATGAGCAGTTCTTC.

In its sample, this clone was seen once. The CDR3 region has the DNA TGTGCCAGCAGCTTATGGGACAGGGGGACCGGGGAGCTGTTTTTT. It encodes CASSLWDRGTGELFF. The chain has TRBV7-6 and TRBJ2-2; 11 bases line up with TRBD1. This CDR3 contains 15 residues. CDR1 and CDR2 (germline): SGHVS, FNYEAQ. J lost 5 bases, V lost 2 bases, and 1 base had no gene match.

The CDR3 here is CASKSVARTSVGGEQYF. CDR3 nucleotide sequence: TGTGCCAGTAAAAGCGTAGCCCGGACTAGCGTCGGCGGCGAGCAGTACTTC. The genes are TRBV2 and TRBJ2-7, with TRBD2 identical over 9 bases. The CDR3 is made up of 17 amino acids. The trim removed 9 bases at V and 6 bases at J, leaving 21 bases unmatched. Germline CDR1 is SNHLY and CDR2 is FYNNEI.

The chain links TRBV5-6 to TRBJ2-5; 12 bases align to TRBD2. Germline assignment: CDR1 SGHDT and CDR2 YYEEEE. The CDR3 sequence is 16 residues long. V shed 1 base and J 5 bases; nucleotides not matched to a gene: 6. In DNA form, the CDR3 reads TGTGCCAGCAGCTTGCCGACTAGCGGGGGTCGGGAGACCCAGTACTTC. Translating gives CASSLPTSGGRETQYF.

The J gene is TRBJ1-2, the V gene TRBV5-1; D may be TRBD1 (6 bases). The CDR3 length is 14 residues. CDR1 is SGHRS, CDR2 YFSETQ, per germline. The ends were cut back, 4 bases at V and 4 bases at J, with 14 bases in the middle. Here the CDR3 reads CASSITQGPYGYTF. DNA for the CDR3: TGCGCCAGCAGCATAACACAGGGCCCCTATGGCTACACCTTC.

V gene TRBV2 combines with J gene TRBJ2-7; 7 bases map to TRBD2. Germline CDR1 and CDR2: SNHLY and FYNNEI. The trim removed 1 base at V and 2 bases at J, leaving 2 bases unmatched. The CDR3 is 14 amino acids. In nucleotides, the CDR3 is TGTGCCAGCAGTGAAGGGGGGGGTACCTACGAGCAGTACTTC. Translating gives CASSEGGGTYEQYF. Combining the CDR3 with reference TRBV2 and TRBJ2-7 gives the whole variable domain EPEVTQTPSHQVTQMGQEVILRCVPISNHLYFYWYRQILGQKVEFLVSFYNNEISEKSEIFDDQFSVERPDGSNFTLKIRSTKLEDSAMYFCASSEGGGTYEQYFGPGTRLTVT.

The chain couples TRBV5-6 to TRBJ2-1, with 8 bases aligning to TRBD1. V shed 4 bases and J 0 bases; nucleotides not matched to a gene: 3. The V gene's germline CDR1 is SGHDT and CDR2 YYEEEE. The CDR3 contains 15 residues. The DNA of the CDR3 is TGTGCCAGCAGCATGGGACAGGACTCCTACAATGAGCAGTTCTTC. Translating gives CASSMGQDSYNEQFF.

The V gene is TRBV6-5, the J gene TRBJ1-2; the D is unclear. Trimming left V 0 bases short and J 8 bases short, with 13 bases between. The CDR3 contains 14 residues. In germline, CDR1 is MNHEY, CDR2 SVGAGI. CDR3 bases: TGTGCCAGCAGTTACTCCGGGTCACACCGGGGCTACACCTTC. Protein: CASSYSGSHRGYTF.

V is TRBV6-1 and J is TRBJ2-7, with D possibly being TRBD1 (6 bases). The CDR3 is 15 residues long. CDR1 MNHNS and CDR2 SASEGT come from the germline V gene. Trimming took 10 bases from V and 0 from J, leaving 19 bases between them. Here the CDR3 DNA reads TGTGCCATCCGGCCCCCCGGACAGTTCTCCTACGAGCAGTACTTC. Translated: CAIRPPGQFSYEQYF.